The source of this T cell receptor beta chain is a study of blood T cell repertoires in COVID-19. The authors' processing: Quantification of nucleated cells was approximated via reference gene primer amplification. This table comes from immunoSEQ multiplex PCR, and its TCRdb copy is limited to in-frame clones, with some not included. V and J calls plus clone size are reproduced from that table; the DNA served to infer D and trimming. The sample contains about 190,000 clones, roughly 84% of which appear only once. Cohorts were assigned according to the clinical history that participants reported. The CDR3 loop spans 16 amino acids. Looked up from germline, CDR1 is SGHDT and CDR2 is YYEEEE. Trimming removed 4 bases from V and 3 bases from J; junction bases left unmatched: 8.

This rearrangement joins TRBV5-6 to TRBJ2-3; 10 bases align to TRBD1. The TCR was taken from a woman in her twenties or thirties who had been exposed to COVID-19. Sequencing was done on a sample of PBMCs or T cells enriched from blood (not recorded which). In DNA form, the CDR3 reads TGTGCCAGCAGCCTGCTGGACAGGGGGGGTACAGATACGCAGTATTTT. Amino acid sequence: CASSLLDRGGTDTQYF.